This T cell receptor (beta chain) was obtained from a study of cytomegalovirus exposure and HLA in healthy donors. General study points: Prior analysis indicated that the majority of TCR beta V segments exhibited productivity approximately 87% or approximately 30% of the time. When analyzed later, a missense DCLRE1C variant was found to be linked to TCR beta V- and J-gene trimming.

This clone was found once. Its antigen is unidentified. This CDR3 has 15 amino acids. Germline loops: CDR1 LGHNA, CDR2 YNFKEQ. Primers: 60 Vbeta forward and 13 Jbeta reverse. Assay: immunoSEQ multiplex PCR; the TCRdb copy retains only in-frame clones and omits some. The data show under 200,000 clones, 70% to 90% seen once. The TCR comes from a woman between 18 and 29 years old in good health and CMV-seropositive. The rearrangement links TRBV4-2 to TRBJ2-5; no definite D call. The DNA end is a closer match to TRBJ2-7, so the J assignment may be wrong. The specimen was PBMCs. The CDR3 reads CASSQRPGRDYEQYF. Written as DNA, the CDR3 is TGTGCCAGCAGCCAGCGACCGGGTCGCGACTACGAGCAGTACTTC.